A single sample gave rise to the 21 T cell receptor beta chains below, sequenced in a study of OX40 agonist ivuxolimab in advanced cancers. Some clones are missing from TCRdb's copy, which holds only in-frame ones; the method was immunoSEQ multiplex PCR. The sample comprises 70,000 or so clones, about four fifths of which are singletons, and more than 1% rests with the top ten. Here the sequenced sample was CD4+ or CD8+ T cells sorted from blood, taken in a trial of the OX40 agonist ivuxolimab. These TCRs come from an adult with an advanced solid tumor such as melanoma, head and neck, liver or kidney cancer.

The chain employs TRBV29-1 and TRBJ1-2, with a tentative D call TRBD1 (5 bases). The CDR3 contains 12 residues. V lost 4 bases to trimming and J lost 3 bases, with 9 bases between them. Germline values: CDR1 SQVTM, CDR2 ANQGSEA. The CDR3 here is CSVGAGYYGYTF. The CDR3 DNA reads TGCAGCGTTGGGGCAGGGTACTATGGCTACACCTTC. Full variable domain (missing parts from reference TRBV29-1 and TRBJ1-2): SAVISQKPSRDICQRGTSLTIQCQVDSQVTMMFWYRQQPGQSLTLIATANQGSEATYESGFVIDKFPISRPNLTFSTLTVSNMSPEDSSIYLCSVGAGYYGYTFGSGTRLTVV.

The chain couples TRBV7-2 to TRBJ1-6, with 8 bases aligning to TRBD1. Germline CDR1 SGHTA, CDR2 FQGNSA. V lost 0 bases and J lost 10; bases outside the gene matches: 5. The CDR3 is made up of 15 amino acids. Here the CDR3 reads CASSLAYRGNSPLHF. The CDR3 nucleotides are TGTGCCAGCAGCTTAGCGTACAGGGGGAACTCACCCCTCCACTTT.

This clone has a handful of counts. The chain has TRBV19 and TRBJ1-1; D is unresolved. The V end lost 7 bases, the J end lost 4 bases, and 13 bases lay between the germline ends. The germline V gene encodes CDR1 LNHDA and CDR2 SQIVND (reference sequence). The CDR3 extends over 13 amino acids. CDR3 sequence (DNA): TGTGCCAGTATTCCTGGCAGCGGCACTGAAGCTTTCTTT. It specifies CASIPGSGTEAFF.

J is TRBJ2-1 and V is TRBV7-8; TRBD2 matches at 8 bases. The ends lost 8 bases at V and 2 bases at J; junction bases unmatched: 14. The CDR3 extends over 17 amino acids. Per the germline V gene, CDR1 is SGHVS and CDR2 is FQNEAQ. The CDR3 region is CASRHQRVAGPYNEQFF. In nucleotides, the CDR3 is TGTGCCAGCCGTCATCAGAGGGTAGCGGGGCCCTACAATGAGCAGTTCTTC.

The chain combines TRBV25-1 with TRBJ2-3; maybe TRBD2 (6 bases). The CDR3 loop spans 16 amino acids. Trimming cost V 2 bases and J 2 bases, with 14 bases left between them. Germline V CDR1 and CDR2: MGHDK, SYGVNS. The CDR3 protein is CASSELATSNTDTQYF. The CDR3 DNA reads TGTGCCAGCAGTGAACTAGCGACGTCTAACACAGATACGCAGTATTTT.

V gene TRBV5-6 combines with J gene TRBJ2-7; D is possibly TRBD2 (7 bases). The ends were cut back, 1 base at V and 4 bases at J, with 12 bases in the middle. This CDR3 has 14 residues. Germline CDR1 and CDR2: SGHDT and YYEEEE. The CDR3 nucleotides read TGTGCCAGCAGCTTGATGGGAGGGGGGTACGAGCAGTACTTC. It encodes CASSLMGGGYEQYF.

The chain is built from TRBV5-4 and TRBJ1-6; D ambiguous. The CDR3 runs to 12 residues. Between the trimmed V and J ends, which lost 3 bases and 7 bases, there was a span of 5 bases. Germline V gene sequence: CDR1 SGHNT, CDR2 YYREEE (reference sequence). The CDR3 nucleotides read TGTGCCAGCAGCTCACAGAATTCACCCCTCCACTTT. Translation gives CASSSQNSPLHF. The variable domain in full, completed from reference TRBV5-4 and TRBJ1-6, reads ETGVTQSPTHLIKTRGQQVTLRCSSQSGHNTVSWYQQALGQGPQFIFQYYREEENGRGNFPPRFSGLQFPNYSSELNVNALELDDSALYLCASSSQNSPLHFGNGTRLTVT.

The chain employs TRBV7-9 and TRBJ2-5; 13 bases match TRBD2. Germline V gene lookup returns CDR1 SEHNR and CDR2 FQNEAQ (reference sequence). Trimming at V came to 1 base and at J to 2 bases, leaving 4 bases not matched to a gene. CDR3 length equals 17 residues. The CDR3 nucleotides read TGTGCCAGCAGCTTAGGACTAGCGGGGGGCCGACAAGAGACCCAGTACTTC. Encoded protein: CASSLGLAGGRQETQYF.

V gene TRBV19 combines with J gene TRBJ1-1; the match to TRBD1 covers 7 bases. The CDR3 is 16 residues long. Per germline, CDR1 LNHDA and CDR2 SQIVND (reference sequence). Trimming cost V 5 bases and J 2 bases; bases outside gene matches: 11. Here the CDR3 DNA reads TGTGCCAGTAGTCCCACCGGGCACAGGGGAAACACTGAAGCTTTCTTT. Translation gives CASSPTGHRGNTEAFF.

This rearrangement joins TRBV6-1 to TRBJ2-7, with a weak D call TRBD2 (6 bases). From germline, CDR1 is MNHNS and CDR2 SASEGT. The V end lost 11 bases, the J end lost 6 bases, and 20 bases lay between the germline ends. The CDR3 extends over 13 amino acids. The CDR3 DNA reads TGTGCCCGGCAGAGGGACTCTCCTCTCGAGCAGTACTTC. Translation gives CARQRDSPLEQYF.

The rearrangement joins TRBV29-1 to TRBJ2-7; 8 nucleotides align to TRBD2. Germline lookup yields CDR1 SQVTM and CDR2 ANQGSEA. With V trimmed by 3 bases and J by 7 bases, 8 bases remained unmatched. This CDR3 region has 13 residues. For the CDR3, the DNA is TGCAGCGTTGATCCGAGCGGGGGAGGGGAGCAGTACTTC. Its translation: CSVDPSGGGEQYF.

The V gene is TRBV6-5, the J gene TRBJ1-2; 7 bases fit TRBD1. The J segment lost 5 bases and the V segment lost 6 bases, leaving 9 bases of the junction unmatched. CDR3 length: 14 residues. Germline V gene data show CDR1 as MNHEY and CDR2 as SVGAGI. The CDR3 sequence is CASRTRDSLYGYTF. The CDR3 DNA sequence: TGTGCCAGCAGAACCCGGGACAGCCTTTATGGCTACACCTTC.

This chain connects TRBV4-2 to TRBJ1-4, with 8 bases identical to TRBD1. The ends lost 1 base at V and 1 base at J; junction bases unmatched: 5. Germline V CDR1 and CDR2: LGHNA, YNFKEQ. This CDR3 has 17 amino acids. The CDR3 reads CASSQGTGHETNEKLFF. The CDR3 bases are TGTGCCAGCAGCCAAGGGACAGGGCATGAAACTAATGAAAAACTGTTTTTT.

This chain links TRBV19 with TRBJ2-1; TRBD2 matches 7 bases. The germline V gene encodes CDR1 LNHDA and CDR2 SQIVND (reference sequence). This CDR3 is 15 amino acids long. V lost 5 bases to trimming and J lost 4 bases; unmatched junction nucleotides: 8. As DNA, the CDR3 is TGTGCCAGTAGTCCGGGGAGCGGGGTATACAATGAGCAGTTCTTC. The encoded protein is CASSPGSGVYNEQFF. The complete variable domain, with remaining parts taken from reference TRBV19 and TRBJ2-1, reads DGGITQSPKYLFRKEGQNVTLSCEQNLNHDAMYWYRQDPGQGLRLIYYSQIVNDFQKGDIAEGYSVSREKKESFPLTVTSAQKNPTAFYLCASSPGSGVYNEQFFGPGTRLTVL.

Comments on this clone: Additional DNA sequences in this sample encode the identical CDR3. The chain uses TRBV4-1 and TRBJ1-1, with a weak D call TRBD1 (5 bases). Germline CDR1 MGHRA, CDR2 YSYEKL. This CDR3 has 14 amino acids. V was clipped by 6 bases and J by 1 base, with 12 bases between them. In nucleotides, the CDR3 is TGCGCCAGCAGAGGACACCTCAAGAACACTGAAGCTTTCTTT. Translating gives CASRGHLKNTEAFF.

J is TRBJ2-7 and V is TRBV23-1; possibly TRBD2 for D (6 bases). TRBV23-1 is identified as an open reading frame with a role that is uncertain. The CDR3 runs 17 residues. Trimming removed 2 bases from V and 5 bases from J, with 22 bases in between. CDR3 protein: CASSQARREQSEHEQYF. Written as DNA, the CDR3 is TGCGCCAGCAGTCAAGCGAGACGGGAGCAATCCGAACACGAGCAGTACTTC.

This clone was seen only once. The gene calls are TRBV19 and TRBJ2-6; D may be TRBD1 (5 bases). Looked up from germline, CDR1 is LNHDA and CDR2 is SQIVND (reference sequence). This CDR3 contains 18 residues. V was shortened by 5 bases and J by 0 bases, with 17 bases between the two germline ends. CDR3 bases: TGTGCCAGTAGTGCAGGAGCAGGGTTGGGCTCTGGGGCCAACGTCCTGACTTTC. Translated: CASSAGAGLGSGANVLTF.

This rearrangement joins TRBV6-5 to TRBJ1-4; D ambiguous. This CDR3 has 16 amino acids. CDR1 is MNHEY and CDR2 is SVGAGI in the germline V gene. V was shortened by 3 bases and J by 3 bases, with 14 bases between the two germline ends. CDR3 nucleotide sequence: TGTGCCAGCAGTTATTTGGCGAGCTGGGCTAATGAAAAACTGTTTTTT. It codes for CASSYLASWANEKLFF.

As to this clone: A far larger clone lies a single base away; this is likely a read error. Other DNA sequences in the sample encode the same CDR3. The chain uses TRBV6-1 and TRBJ1-5; 10 bases map to TRBD1. V shed 5 bases and J 4 bases; nucleotides not matched to a gene: 2. Looked up from germline, CDR1 is MNHNS and CDR2 is SASEGT. The CDR3 is made up of 14 amino acids. The CDR3 bases are TGTGCCAGCAGTTGGGGACAGGGGAATCAGCCCCAGCATTTT. Translating it yields CASSWGQGNQPQHF.

The chain joins TRBV7-9 to TRBJ1-1; 7 positions agree with TRBD1. Trimming took 3 bases from V and 7 from J; bases not matched to a gene: 5. The CDR3 length is 13 residues. Germline assignment: CDR1 SEHNR and CDR2 FQNEAQ (reference sequence). The CDR3 sequence: CASSFAGGDEAFF. CDR3 nucleotide sequence: TGTGCCAGCAGCTTCGCAGGGGGGGATGAAGCTTTCTTT.

For the CDR3, the DNA is TGTGCCAGCAGCTTAGCTGCGGGGACAGCCTACGAGCAGTACTTC. It is translated as CASSLAAGTAYEQYF. The J gene is TRBJ2-7, the V gene TRBV7-2, with D perhaps TRBD1 (7 bases). In germline, CDR1 is SGHTA, CDR2 FQGNSA. This CDR3 comprises 15 residues. V was shortened by 0 bases and J by 2 bases, with 11 bases between the two germline ends.